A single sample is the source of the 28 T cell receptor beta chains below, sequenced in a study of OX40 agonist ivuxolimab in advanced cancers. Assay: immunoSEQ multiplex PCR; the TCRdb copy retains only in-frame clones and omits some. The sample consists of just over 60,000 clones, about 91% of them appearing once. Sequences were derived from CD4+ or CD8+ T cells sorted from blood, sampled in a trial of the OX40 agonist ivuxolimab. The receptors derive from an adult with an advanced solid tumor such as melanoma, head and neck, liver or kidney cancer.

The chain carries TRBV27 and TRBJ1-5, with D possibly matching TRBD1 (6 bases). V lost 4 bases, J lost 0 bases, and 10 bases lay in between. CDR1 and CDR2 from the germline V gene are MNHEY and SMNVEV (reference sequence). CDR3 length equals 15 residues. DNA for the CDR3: TGTGCCAGCAGTTCGGGGGCCCTTAGCAATCAGCCCCAGCATTTT. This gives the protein CASSSGALSNQPQHF.

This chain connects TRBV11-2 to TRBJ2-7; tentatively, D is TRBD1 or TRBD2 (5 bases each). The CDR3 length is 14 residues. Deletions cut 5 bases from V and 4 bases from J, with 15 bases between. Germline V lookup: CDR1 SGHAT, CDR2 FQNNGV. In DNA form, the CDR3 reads TGTGCCAGCAGCACCGCCCTAGGGACGTACGAGCAGTACTTC. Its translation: CASSTALGTYEQYF.

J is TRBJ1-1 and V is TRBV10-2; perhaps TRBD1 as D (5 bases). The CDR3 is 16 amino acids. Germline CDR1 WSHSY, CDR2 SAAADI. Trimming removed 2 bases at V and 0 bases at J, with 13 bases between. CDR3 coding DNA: TGCGCCAGCAGTGAGCTCCGGGGGGGGGTGAACACTGAAGCTTTCTTT. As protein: CASSELRGGVNTEAFF.

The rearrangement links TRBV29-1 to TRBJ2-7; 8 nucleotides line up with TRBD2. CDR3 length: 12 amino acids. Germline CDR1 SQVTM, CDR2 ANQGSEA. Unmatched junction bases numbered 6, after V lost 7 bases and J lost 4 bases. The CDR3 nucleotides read TGCAGCGCCCGGGAGGGGGGATACGAGCAGTACTTC. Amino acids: CSAREGGYEQYF.

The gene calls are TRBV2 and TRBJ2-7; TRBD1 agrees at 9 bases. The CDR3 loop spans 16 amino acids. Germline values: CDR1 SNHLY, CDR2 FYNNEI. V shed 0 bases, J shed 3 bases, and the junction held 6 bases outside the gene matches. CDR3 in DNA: TGTGCCAGCAGTGAAGCTGCGACAGGGGGAGACTACGAGCAGTACTTC. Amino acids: CASSEAATGGDYEQYF. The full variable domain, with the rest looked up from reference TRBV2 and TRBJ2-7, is EPEVTQTPSHQVTQMGQEVILRCVPISNHLYFYWYRQILGQKVEFLVSFYNNEISEKSEIFDDQFSVERPDGSNFTLKIRSTKLEDSAMYFCASSEAATGGDYEQYFGPGTRLTVT.

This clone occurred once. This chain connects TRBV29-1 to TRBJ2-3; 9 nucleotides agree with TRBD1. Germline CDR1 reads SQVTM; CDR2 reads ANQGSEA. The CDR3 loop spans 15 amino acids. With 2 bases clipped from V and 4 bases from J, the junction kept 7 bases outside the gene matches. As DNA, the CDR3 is TGCAGCGTTGAATGGGGACAGGGACCCCCAGATACGCAGTATTTT. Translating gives CSVEWGQGPPDTQYF.

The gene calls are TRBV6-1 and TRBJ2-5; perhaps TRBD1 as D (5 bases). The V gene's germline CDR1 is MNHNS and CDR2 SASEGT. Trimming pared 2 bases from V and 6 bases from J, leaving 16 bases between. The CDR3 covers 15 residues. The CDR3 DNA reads TGTGCCAGCAGTGAACTTGCAGGGTCCGAGAAGACCCAGTACTTC. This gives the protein CASSELAGSEKTQYF.

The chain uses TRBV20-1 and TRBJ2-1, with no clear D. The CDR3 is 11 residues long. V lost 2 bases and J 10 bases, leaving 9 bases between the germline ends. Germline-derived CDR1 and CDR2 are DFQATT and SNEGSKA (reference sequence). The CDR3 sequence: CSARMGWEQFF. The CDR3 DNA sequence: TGCAGTGCTAGAATGGGGTGGGAGCAGTTCTTC.

CDR3 bases: TGTGCCAGCAGTGATAGCGGGGAGGATGGTGAGCAGTTCTTC. It specifies CASSDSGEDGEQFF. The chain employs TRBV6-1 and TRBJ2-1; TRBD2 aligns across 8 bases. The CDR3 contains 14 residues. V trimming: 3 bases; J trimming: 9 bases; junction bases outside the gene matches: 7. Looked up from germline, CDR1 is MNHNS and CDR2 is SASEGT.

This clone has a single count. The CDR3 DNA reads TGCAGCGTTGATGAGGACGGGGAAGAGACCCAGTACTTC. Its protein is CSVDEDGEETQYF. The chain has TRBV29-1 and TRBJ2-5; D might be TRBD2 (5 bases). The CDR3 spans 13 residues. Trimming cost V 3 bases and J 3 bases, with 11 bases left between them. Germline V gene lookup returns CDR1 SQVTM and CDR2 ANQGSEA.

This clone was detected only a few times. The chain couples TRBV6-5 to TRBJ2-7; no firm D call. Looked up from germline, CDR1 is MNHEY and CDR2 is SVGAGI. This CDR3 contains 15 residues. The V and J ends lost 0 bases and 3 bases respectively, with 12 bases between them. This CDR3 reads CASSYSGQLDYEQYF. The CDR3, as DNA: TGTGCCAGCAGTTACTCGGGCCAGCTTGACTACGAGCAGTACTTC.

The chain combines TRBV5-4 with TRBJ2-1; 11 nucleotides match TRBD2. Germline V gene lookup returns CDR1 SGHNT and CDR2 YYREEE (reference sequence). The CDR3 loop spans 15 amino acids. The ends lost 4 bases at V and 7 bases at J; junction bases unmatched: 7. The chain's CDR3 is CASSLLAGGSNEQFF. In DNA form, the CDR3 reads TGTGCCAGCAGCCTGCTAGCGGGAGGTTCAAATGAGCAGTTCTTC.

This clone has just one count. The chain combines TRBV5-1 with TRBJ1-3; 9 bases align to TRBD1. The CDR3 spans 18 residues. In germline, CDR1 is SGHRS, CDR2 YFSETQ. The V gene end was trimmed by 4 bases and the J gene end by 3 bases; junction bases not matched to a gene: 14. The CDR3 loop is CASSPGTGWLRSGNTIYF. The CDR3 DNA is TGCGCCAGCAGCCCCGGGACAGGGTGGCTCCGGAGTGGAAACACCATATATTTT.

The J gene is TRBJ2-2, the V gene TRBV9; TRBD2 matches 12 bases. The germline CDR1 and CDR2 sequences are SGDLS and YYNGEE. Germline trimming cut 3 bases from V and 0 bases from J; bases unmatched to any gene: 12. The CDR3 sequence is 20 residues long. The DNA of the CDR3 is TGTGCCAGCAGCGCTTACCCGGGACTAGCGGGCGAAACGAACACCGGGGAGCTGTTTTTT. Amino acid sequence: CASSAYPGLAGETNTGELFF.

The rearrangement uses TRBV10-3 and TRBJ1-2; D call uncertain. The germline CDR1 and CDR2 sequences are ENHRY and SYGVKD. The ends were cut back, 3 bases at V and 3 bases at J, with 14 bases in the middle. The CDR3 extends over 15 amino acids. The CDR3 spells CAISEVPSSDYGYTF. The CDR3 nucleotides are TGTGCCATCAGTGAAGTCCCGAGTTCGGACTATGGCTACACCTTC.

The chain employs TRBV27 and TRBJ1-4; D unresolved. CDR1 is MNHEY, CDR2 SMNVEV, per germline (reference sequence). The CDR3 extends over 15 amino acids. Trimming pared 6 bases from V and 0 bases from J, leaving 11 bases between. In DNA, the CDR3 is TGTGCCAGCAGACTTGCCCTGGCAACTAATGAAAAACTGTTTTTT. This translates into CASRLALATNEKLFF.

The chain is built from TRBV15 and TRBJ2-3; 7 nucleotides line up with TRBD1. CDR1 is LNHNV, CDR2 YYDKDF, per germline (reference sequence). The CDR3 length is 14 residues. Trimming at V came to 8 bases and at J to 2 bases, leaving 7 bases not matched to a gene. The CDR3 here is CATGPGTDTDTQYF. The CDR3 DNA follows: TGTGCCACCGGGCCGGGGACAGACACAGATACGCAGTATTTT.

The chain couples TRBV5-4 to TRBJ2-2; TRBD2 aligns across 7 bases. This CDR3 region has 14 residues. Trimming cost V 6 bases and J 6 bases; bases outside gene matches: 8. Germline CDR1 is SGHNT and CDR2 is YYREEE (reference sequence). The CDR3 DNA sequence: TGTGCCAGCACCACCTGGGGGGGTCCCGGGGAGCTGTTTTTT. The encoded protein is CASTTWGGPGELFF.

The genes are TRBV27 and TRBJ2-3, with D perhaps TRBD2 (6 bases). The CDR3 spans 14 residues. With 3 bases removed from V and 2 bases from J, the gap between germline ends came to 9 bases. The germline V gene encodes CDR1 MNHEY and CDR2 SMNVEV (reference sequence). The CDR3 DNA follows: TGTGCCAGCAGTTTTTTAGCGGTCACAGATACGCAGTATTTT. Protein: CASSFLAVTDTQYF.

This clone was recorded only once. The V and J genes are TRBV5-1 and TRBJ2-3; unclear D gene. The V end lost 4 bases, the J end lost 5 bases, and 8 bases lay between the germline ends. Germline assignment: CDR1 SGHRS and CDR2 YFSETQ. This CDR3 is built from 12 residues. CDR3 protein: CASSPSGDTQYF. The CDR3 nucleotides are TGCGCCAGCAGCCCTTCCGGAGATACGCAGTATTTT.

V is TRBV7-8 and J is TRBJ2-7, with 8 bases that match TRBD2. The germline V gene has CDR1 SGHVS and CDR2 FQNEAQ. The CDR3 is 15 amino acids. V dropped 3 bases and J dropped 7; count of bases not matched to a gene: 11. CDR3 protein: CASSLGTSRFGEQYF. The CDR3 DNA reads TGTGCCAGCAGCTTGGGGACTAGTAGGTTCGGGGAGCAGTACTTC.

The CDR3 loop is CASSFRFAAGRGEETQYF. In DNA, the CDR3 is TGTGCCAGCAGCTTTCGGTTTGCAGCAGGGAGGGGGGAAGAGACCCAGTACTTC. The chain has TRBV7-9 and TRBJ2-5; tentative D call: TRBD2 (7 bases). This CDR3 is built from 18 residues. Trimming shortened V by 3 bases and J by 3 bases, and 23 bases separated the two germline ends. Per the germline V gene, CDR1 is SEHNR and CDR2 is FQNEAQ (reference sequence).

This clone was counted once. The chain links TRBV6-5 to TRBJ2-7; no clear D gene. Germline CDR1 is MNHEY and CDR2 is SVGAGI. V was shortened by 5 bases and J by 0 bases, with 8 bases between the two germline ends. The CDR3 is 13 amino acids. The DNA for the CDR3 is TGTGCCAGCAGTCCCTCAACCTCCTACGAGCAGTACTTC. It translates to CASSPSTSYEQYF.

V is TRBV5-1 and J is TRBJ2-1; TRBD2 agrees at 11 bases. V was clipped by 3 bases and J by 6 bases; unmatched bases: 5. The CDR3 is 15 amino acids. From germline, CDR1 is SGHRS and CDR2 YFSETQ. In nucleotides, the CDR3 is TGCGCCAGCAGCTGGGCTAGCGGGAGGTTCAATGAGCAGTTCTTC. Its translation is CASSWASGRFNEQFF.

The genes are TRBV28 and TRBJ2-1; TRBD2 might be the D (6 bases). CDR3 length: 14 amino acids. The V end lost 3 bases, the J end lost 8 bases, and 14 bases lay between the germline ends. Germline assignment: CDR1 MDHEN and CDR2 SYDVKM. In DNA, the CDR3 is TGTGCCAGCAGTTTGGATGGCGGGAACGATGAGCAGTTCTTC. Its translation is CASSLDGGNDEQFF.

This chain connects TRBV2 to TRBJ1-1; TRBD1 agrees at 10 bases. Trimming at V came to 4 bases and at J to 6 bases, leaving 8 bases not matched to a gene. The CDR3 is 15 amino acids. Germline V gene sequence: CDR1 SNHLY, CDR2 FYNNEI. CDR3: CASSGDRGQAPEAFF. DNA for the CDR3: TGTGCCAGCAGTGGCGACAGGGGGCAGGCGCCTGAAGCTTTCTTT. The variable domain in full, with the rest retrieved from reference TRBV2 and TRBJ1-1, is EPEVTQTPSHQVTQMGQEVILRCVPISNHLYFYWYRQILGQKVEFLVSFYNNEISEKSEIFDDQFSVERPDGSNFTLKIRSTKLEDSAMYFCASSGDRGQAPEAFFGQGTRLTVV.

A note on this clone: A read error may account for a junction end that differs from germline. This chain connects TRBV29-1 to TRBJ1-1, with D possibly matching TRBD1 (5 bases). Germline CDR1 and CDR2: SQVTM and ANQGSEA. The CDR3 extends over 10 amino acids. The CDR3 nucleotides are TGCAGCGTTGAGTATAGACAGACCGCATTT. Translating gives CSVEYRQTAF.

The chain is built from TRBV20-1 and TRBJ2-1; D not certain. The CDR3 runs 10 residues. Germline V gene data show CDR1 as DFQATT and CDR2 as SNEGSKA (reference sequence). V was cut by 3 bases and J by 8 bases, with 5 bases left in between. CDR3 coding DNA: TGCAGTGCTAGTTTGGATGAGCAGTTCTTC. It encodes CSASLDEQFF.